This T cell receptor (beta chain) originates from a study of tumor-infiltrating lymphocytes in oesophageal squamous cell carcinoma. With 2 bases removed from V and 2 bases from J, the gap between germline ends came to 4 bases. The germline CDR1 and CDR2 sequences are SGHVS and FNYEAQ. The CDR3 runs to 13 residues. TCRdb reprocessed the PCR reads with MiXCR, giving one entry per CDR3 protein. The sample lists some 12,000 distinct CDR3 sequences, around 52% occurring once. The chain combines TRBV7-6 with TRBJ2-1; D not resolved. The sequence derives from a female donor with esophageal squamous cell carcinoma. Sequencing was performed on esophageal tumor tissue. Here the CDR3 DNA reads TGTGCCAGCAGCTTACCGACCTACAATGAGCAGTTCTTC. It yields the protein CASSLPTYNEQFF. The variable domain in full, with the rest retrieved from reference TRBV7-6 and TRBJ2-1, is GAGVSQSPRYKVTKRGQDVALRCDPISGHVSLYWYRQALGQGPEFLTYFNYEAQQDKSGLPNDRFSAERPEGSISTLTIQRTEQRDSAMYRCASSLPTYNEQFFGPGTRLTVL.